This T cell receptor (beta chain) was identified in a study of blood T cells in healthy people across ages. To note about this clonotype: The antigen is unknown.

Next came a second PCR, run for about 6 to 12 cycles, which used a sample-barcoded 5' primer along with a J-beta primer mix. TCRdb analysed the 5' RACE reads with MiXCR anew, one entry per CDR3 protein. The sample carries about 290,000 distinct CDR3 sequences, 25% to 30% recorded once. Study-wide results and caveats: Underestimates were what the diversity estimates from one million T cells were considered to be. It was the long-lived donors that had more naive CD4+ cells and higher diversity than aged donors.

The source material was blood. The sequence derives from a woman in her 70s in good health.

The CDR3 DNA sequence: TGCGCCAGCAGCTTCGGGAACATCTATGGCTACACCTTC. As protein: CASSFGNIYGYTF. The V gene is TRBV5-1, the J gene TRBJ1-2, with no clear D. Germline V CDR1 and CDR2: SGHRS, YFSETQ. The CDR3 runs 13 residues. Trimming shortened V by 2 bases and J by 4 bases, and 9 bases separated the two germline ends. Combining the CDR3 with reference TRBV5-1 and TRBJ1-2 gives the whole variable domain KAGVTQTPRYLIKTRGQQVTLSCSPISGHRSVSWYQQTPGQGLQFLFEYFSETQRNKGNFPGRFSGRQFSNSRSEMNVSTLELGDSALYLCASSFGNIYGYTFGSGTRLTVV.